This T cell receptor beta chain was identified during a study of post-analysis software for immune sequencing data. Study-wide background: Included among the disease courses, which were recorded for the cohort, were relapsing-remitting, secondary progressive and progressive-relapsing multiple sclerosis. General observations from the study: Five or six TRBV segments appeared more often in patients than in controls, and TRBV5-6, TRBV5-1 and TRBV20-1 were among these.

After removal of 7 bases from V and 4 bases from J, the junction contained 8 bases not matched to a gene. This CDR3 spans 15 amino acids. Researchers reported that TCR beta cDNA libraries carried unique molecular identifiers. TCRdb reprocessed the PCR reads with MiXCR, giving one entry per CDR3 protein. The table lists 150,000 to 200,000 distinct CDR3 sequences, about 30% of them singletons. This clonotype has a count of ten or more. The antigen remains unidentified. This chain links TRBV12-3 or TRBV12-4 with TRBJ2-1, with TRBD1 matching 9 bases. The sequencing sample was made of blood. The clonotype comes from a girl aged 5-17 years with multiple sclerosis. The CDR3 sequence: CASTPRTGAYNEQFF. As DNA, the CDR3 is TGTGCCAGCACCCCTAGGACAGGGGCGTACAATGAGCAGTTCTTC.